The clone carrying this T cell receptor (beta chain) was found many times. Antigen: not known. The data were taken from a study of siplizumab effects on memory and regulatory T cells. Points from the study as a whole: A small minority of alloreactive clones were mapped to unstimulated subsets.

Per-sample assaying covered around 10^5 TCR templates. Assay used: immunoSEQ multiplex PCR; TCRdb lists only in-frame clones, some missing. The sample holds about 72,000 clones, more than 80% seen once. Germline lookup yields CDR1 SEHNR and CDR2 FQNEAQ (reference sequence). The CDR3 has 14 amino acids. With 5 bases clipped from V and 5 bases from J, the junction kept 4 bases outside the gene matches. The J gene is TRBJ1-2, the V gene TRBV7-9; TRBD1 matches 11 bases. The TCR originated in a human donor in good health. Sequenced: CD8+ T cells sorted from blood. The chain's CDR3 is CASSRGTGGYGYTF. CDR3 coding DNA: TGTGCCAGCAGCCGAGGGACAGGGGGTTATGGCTACACCTTC.